This T cell receptor beta chain came from a study of OX40 agonist ivuxolimab in advanced cancers. General notes on the study: Ivuxolimab was a fully human IgG2 agonistic monoclonal antibody targeting the costimulatory receptor OX40 (CD134). Intravenous ivuxolimab was administered to patients every 2 weeks at six dose levels: 0.01, 0.1, 0.3, 1.5, 3 and 10 mg/kg. Partial responses occurred in three dose-escalation patients, of whom one had hepatocellular carcinoma and two had cutaneous melanoma. Of the 50 or so patients in dose escalation, about 20 had hepatocellular carcinoma, some 15 had melanoma, 9 had renal cell carcinoma and 9 had head and neck cancer. A male proportion of about 79% and a mean age of approximately 62 years, ranging from roughly 23 to 90, were recorded for the dose-escalation cohort. Patients were allowed to have had prior anti-PD-1, anti-PD-L1 or anti-CTLA-4 therapy, and roughly two fifths of the dose-escalation patients had been treated with checkpoint inhibitors. The monotherapy dose-escalation portion (N ≈ 52 patients) of the phase I ivuxolimab trial is reported in the paper. Peripheral TCRbeta sequencing was intended to test whether TCR sequence diversity was altered and clonal T-cell expansion was caused by ivuxolimab. Study-wide conclusions, independent of this receptor: Partial responders in the 0.1-3.0 mg/kg groups had among the lowest normalized peripheral clonal expansion, especially among CD8+ T cells. At doses of 0.1 to 3.0 mg/kg, clonal expansion of both CD4+ and CD8+ T cells in blood was seen between baseline and week 6. Low levels of normalized T-cell clonal expansion were also seen in some patients who did not respond. On average, CD8+ T cells showed more expanded clones than CD4+ T cells after ivuxolimab. The antigen specificity of the clonally expanded peripheral T cells was not determined.

As for this clone: There is no known antigen for this receptor. Base qualities are missing; no much larger clone stands one base away.

The CDR3 numbers 13 residues from cysteine through phenylalanine. The DNA shown is the 39-base CDR3, in frame from base 1. As encoded in the germline V gene (reference sequence), CDR1 is GTSNPN while CDR2 is SVGIG. V is reduced by 5 bases and J by 4 bases, leaving a spacing of 13 bases between them. The trial excluded patients who had a history of autoimmune disease or were on systemic immunosuppression. Peripheral blood for TCR sequencing was collected from all dose cohorts at baseline, on cycle 4 day 1, and on cycle 7 day 1. The samples were taken from a phase I, first-in-human, multicenter, open-label dose-escalation trial of ivuxolimab. Adults with locally advanced or metastatic head and neck squamous cell, hepatocellular, melanoma or renal cell carcinoma were enrolled in the trial. Before TCR sequencing, CD4+ T cells and CD8+ T cells were sorted from peripheral blood as separate populations.

Genomic DNA was extracted from sorted cells for sequencing of the TCRbeta CDR3 region. The immunoSEQ Assay was used to sequence the TCRbeta CDR3 regions. What TCRdb holds here is the immuneACCESS table cut down to in-frame rearrangements. Part of the clones is not present; checked against another copy, under half of the missing clones reflect an unresolved V gene, and the others are unexplained. This sample is represented by about 80,000 clones; less than 90% of them were singletons. 10% to 15% of the sample lies in the top ten. The sequence was collected from an adult with an advanced solid tumor such as melanoma, head and neck, liver or kidney cancer. Specimen: CD4+ or CD8+ T cells sorted from blood, collected in a trial of the OX40 agonist ivuxolimab. The rearranged chain carries TRBV30 and TRBJ2-3; 5 matching bases give a weak D call of TRBD1. The CDR3 reads CAWGLRGSDTQYF. The DNA sequence reads TGTGCCTGGGGCTTAAGGGGTTCAGATACGCAGTATTTT.